This TCR beta chain was identified in a study of Ad26.COV2.S vaccination and SARS-CoV-2 variants. In the study overall: Participants got Ad26.COV2.S intramuscularly, once or twice 56 days apart. The study's findings and limits: Analytic work on TCR breadth and depth might have understated the full extent of total T cell responses.

Germline V gives CDR1 SNHLY, CDR2 FYNNEI. The CDR3 sequence is 14 residues long. Trimming removed 3 bases from V and 7 bases from J; junction bases left unmatched: 8. Sequencing used immunoSEQ multiplex PCR; TCRdb keeps in-frame clones, though not all of them. The sample gives hundreds of thousands of clones, more than 70% of which show up once; about 1.5% is in the top ten. For this clone: What it binds is unknown.

Specified treatment: about 20 received Ad26.COV2.S at low or high dose, single or two shots; about 5 received placebo; per-sample allocation not given. Day 63 after the first injection of vaccine or placebo was the sampling time. Whoever gave the sample was an adult aged 18-55 years in Boston. This clonotype originated in a person between 18 and 60 years old who received the Ad26.COV2.S COVID-19 vaccine or a placebo. This chain links TRBV2 with TRBJ1-2; 7 nucleotides agree with TRBD1. Sequencing used peripheral blood, obtained in a trial of Ad26.COV2.S vaccine versus placebo. This CDR3 is CASSEWTGGSGYTF. As DNA, the CDR3 is TGTGCCAGCAGTGAGTGGACAGGAGGTAGTGGCTACACCTTC.